The T cell receptor (beta chain) under discussion was sequenced for a study of cytomegalovirus exposure and HLA in healthy donors. The CDR3 is 14 amino acids. Trimming cost V 7 bases and J 7 bases; bases outside gene matches: 9. The germline gives CDR1 MNHNY, CDR2 SVGAGI (reference sequence). There are a few counts of this clone. Its antigen is still unknown. The study's findings and limits: Clonal expansion, a later analysis showed, was greater in HLA-associated TCR beta chains than in equally common others. Sequencing depth roughly uniform across donors was assumed in presence/absence analyses.

The PCR was carried out with 60 Vbeta primers and 13 Jbeta primers. This table comes from immunoSEQ multiplex PCR, and its TCRdb copy is limited to in-frame clones, with some not included. The profile shows around 91,000 clones, 64% of them singletons. Source material: PBMCs. This chain joins TRBV6-6 and TRBJ1-1; 10 bases match TRBD1. The clonotype originates from a human donor in good health. This chain's CDR3 is CASTRDRGDNEAFF. Here the CDR3 DNA reads TGTGCCAGCACTAGGGACAGGGGAGATAATGAAGCTTTCTTT.